These 23 T cell receptor beta chains came from one sample sequenced in a study of cytomegalovirus exposure and HLA in healthy donors. It was with 60 Vbeta and 13 Jbeta primers that the PCR ran. Sequencing was performed with immunoSEQ multiplex PCR; in TCRdb, only in-frame clones are kept and a portion is missing. The profile covers around 170,000 clones, with around 79% appearing a single time and 0.69% taken by the ten largest. What was sequenced was PBMCs. These receptors originate from a woman between 40 and 50 years old in good health and CMV-seronegative.

The chain has TRBV27 and TRBJ1-6, with D perhaps matching TRBD1 (5 bases). CDR1 MNHEY and CDR2 SMNVEV come from the germline V gene (reference sequence). Trimming cost V 2 bases and J 4 bases, with 12 bases left between them. The length of the CDR3 is 16 residues. For the CDR3, the DNA is TGTGCCAGCAGTTTAGGGGGGGTCGGGTATAATTCACCCCTCCACTTT. Translating it yields CASSLGGVGYNSPLHF.

This chain links TRBV14 with TRBJ1-1; no clear D gene. V was clipped by 4 bases and J by 4 bases, with 16 bases between them. The CDR3 consists of 15 residues. Germline-derived CDR1 and CDR2 are SGHDN and FVKESK. CDR3 DNA sequence: TGTGCCAGCAGCCTTAACAGCGGGAAGGCCACTGAAGCTTTCTTT. Protein sequence: CASSLNSGKATEAFF.

The CDR3 coding sequence is TGTGCCAGTAGCCCGGGACACAAATACGAGCAGTACTTC. Its translation is CASSPGHKYEQYF. The V and J genes are TRBV19 and TRBJ2-7, with D possibly matching TRBD1 (6 bases). The CDR3 length is 13 residues. Germline loops: CDR1 LNHDA, CDR2 SQIVND (reference sequence). The V end was cut by 6 bases, the J end by 4 bases, with 13 bases between.

The V and J genes are TRBV9 and TRBJ1-1, with D unresolved. Deletions cut 4 bases from V and 0 bases from J, with 13 bases between. The length of the CDR3 is 15 residues. Germline CDR1 SGDLS, CDR2 YYNGEE. The CDR3 reads CASSPRPGVNTEAFF. The CDR3 DNA reads as TGTGCCAGCAGCCCACGTCCTGGAGTGAACACTGAAGCTTTCTTT. Looking up the rest from reference TRBV9 and TRBJ1-1 gives the full variable domain: DSGVTQTPKHLITATGQRVTLRCSPRSGDLSVYWYQQSLDQGLQFLIQYYNGEERAKGNILERFSAQQFPDLHSELNLSSLELGDSALYFCASSPRPGVNTEAFFGQGTRLTVV.

The chain carries TRBV5-6 and TRBJ2-7; 7 bases fit TRBD1. The CDR3 is 15 amino acids. Looked up from germline, CDR1 is SGHDT and CDR2 is YYEEEE. J gave up 5 bases and V 2 bases, and 10 bases lay outside the gene matches. The CDR3 DNA sequence: TGTGCCAGCAGCTTCACAGGGGCGGGCCCCCACGAGCAGTACTTC. Its translation is CASSFTGAGPHEQYF. Full variable domain (rest looked up from reference TRBV5-6 and TRBJ2-7): DAGVTQSPTHLIKTRGQQVTLRCSPKSGHDTVSWYQQALGQGPQFIFQYYEEEERQRGNFPDRFSGHQFPNYSSELNVNALLLGDSALYLCASSFTGAGPHEQYFGPGTRLTVT.

In its sample, this clone was seen once. The chain combines TRBV11-2 with TRBJ1-4, with D uncertain. Germline values: CDR1 SGHAT, CDR2 FQNNGV. The CDR3 has 16 residues. With 5 bases removed from V and 0 bases from J, the gap between germline ends came to 13 bases. CDR3: CASSRTRGPTNEKLFF. CDR3 coding DNA: TGTGCCAGCAGCCGGACTCGTGGCCCAACTAATGAAAAACTGTTTTTT.

CDR3 DNA: TGTGCCAGCGGATTAGCGGGAACCGGGGAGCTGTTTTTT. Amino acids: CASGLAGTGELFF. V is TRBV27 and J is TRBJ2-2; 8 bases align to TRBD2. The length of the CDR3 is 13 residues. Germline assignment: CDR1 MNHEY and CDR2 SMNVEV (reference sequence). V was clipped by 8 bases and J by 5 bases; unmatched bases: 4.

As DNA, the CDR3 is TGCGCCAGCAGCGTCCGACGGGGAAGCTACGAGCAGTACTTC. Protein: CASSVRRGSYEQYF. The chain recombines TRBV5-1 with TRBJ2-7, with D possibly being TRBD2 (5 bases). Between the trimmed V and J ends, which lost 4 bases and 3 bases, there was a span of 14 bases. The CDR3 runs to 14 residues. CDR1 and CDR2 from the germline V gene are SGHRS and YFSETQ. Looking up the rest from reference TRBV5-1 and TRBJ2-7 gives the full variable domain: KAGVTQTPRYLIKTRGQQVTLSCSPISGHRSVSWYQQTPGQGLQFLFEYFSETQRNKGNFPGRFSGRQFSNSRSEMNVSTLELGDSALYLCASSVRRGSYEQYFGPGTRLTVT.

V gene TRBV7-2 combines with J gene TRBJ1-5; TRBD1 aligns across 9 bases. The V and J ends lost 2 bases and 5 bases, in that order; junction bases with no gene match: 4. Germline V gene data show CDR1 as SGHTA and CDR2 as FQGNSA. CDR3 length: 15 residues. This CDR3 reads CASSLPDRGYQPQHF. The CDR3 DNA reads TGTGCCAGCAGCTTACCGGACAGGGGCTATCAGCCCCAGCATTTT.

The rearrangement uses TRBV7-8 and TRBJ1-1; a weak D match, TRBD1 (6 bases). The CDR3 has 13 amino acids. Trimming removed 5 bases at V and 6 bases at J, with 13 bases between. Germline CDR1 is SGHVS and CDR2 is FQNEAQ. CDR3 nucleotide sequence: TGTGCCAGCAGCCCCGCCAGACAGGCTGAAGCTTTCTTT. Amino acids: CASSPARQAEAFF.

The chain combines TRBV7-2 with TRBJ1-5, with D unclear. CDR1 SGHTA and CDR2 FQGNSA come from the germline V gene. The V end was cut by 5 bases, the J end by 3 bases, with 11 bases between. The CDR3 runs 14 residues. The CDR3 bases are TGTGCCAGCAGCCGGGTCCCCTACAATCAGCCCCAGCATTTT. It specifies CASSRVPYNQPQHF.

The chain has TRBV5-6 and TRBJ2-1; 8 bases map to TRBD2. From germline, CDR1 is SGHDT and CDR2 YYEEEE. The CDR3 has 19 amino acids. V shed 0 bases, J shed 2 bases, and the junction held 13 bases outside the gene matches. CDR3 DNA sequence: TGTGCCAGCAGCTTGGAGGGGACTAGGTCGGGGAAAACCTACAATGAGCAGTTCTTC. It encodes CASSLEGTRSGKTYNEQFF.

The chain carries TRBV19 and TRBJ2-1; TRBD2 aligns across 9 bases. This CDR3 comprises 13 residues. From germline, CDR1 is LNHDA and CDR2 SQIVND (reference sequence). The V segment lost 4 bases and the J segment 10 bases; nucleotides outside the gene matches: 5. In DNA form, the CDR3 reads TGTGCCAGTAGTAGCGGGAGGGCCAACGAGCAGTTCTTC. As protein: CASSSGRANEQFF. The full variable domain, in which reference TRBV19 and TRBJ2-1 provide the parts outside the CDR3, is DGGITQSPKYLFRKEGQNVTLSCEQNLNHDAMYWYRQDPGQGLRLIYYSQIVNDFQKGDIAEGYSVSREKKESFPLTVTSAQKNPTAFYLCASSSGRANEQFFGPGTRLTVL.

The gene calls are TRBV18 and TRBJ2-6; 9 bases line up with TRBD1. This CDR3 region has 18 residues. Germline CDR1 and CDR2: KGHSH and LQKENI. V trimming: 1 base; J trimming: 1 base; junction bases outside the gene matches: 5. The DNA of the CDR3 is TGTGCCAGCTCACCACTCGGACAGGGGCAATCTGGGGCCAACGTCCTGACTTTC. This translates into CASSPLGQGQSGANVLTF.

The chain recombines TRBV10-3 with TRBJ1-2; D unresolved. The CDR3 is 13 amino acids. From germline, CDR1 is ENHRY and CDR2 SYGVKD. The V end lost 6 bases, the J end lost 4 bases, and 12 bases lay between the germline ends. The CDR3 here is CAISGERAYGYTF. CDR3 nucleotide sequence: TGTGCCATCAGCGGGGAGAGGGCCTATGGCTACACCTTC.

In its sample, this clone was seen a few times. The chain recombines TRBV5-6 with TRBJ1-1; 9 nucleotides line up with TRBD1. The CDR3 is 15 residues long. The germline V gene encodes CDR1 SGHDT and CDR2 YYEEEE. V trimming: 0 bases; J trimming: 1 base; junction bases outside the gene matches: 1. The CDR3 nucleotides read TGTGCCAGCAGCTTGGTACAGGGGGCGAACACTGAAGCTTTCTTT. Translated, it gives CASSLVQGANTEAFF.

This clone came up a few times. The rearrangement uses TRBV6-6 and TRBJ1-1, with 7 bases identical to TRBD1. After removal of 7 bases from V and 0 bases from J, the junction contained 11 bases not matched to a gene. Germline lookup yields CDR1 MNHNY and CDR2 SVGAGI (reference sequence). This CDR3 has 16 amino acids. The DNA of the CDR3 is TGTGCCAGCACCCCTAGGACAGGTACTATGAACACTGAAGCTTTCTTT. Its protein is CASTPRTGTMNTEAFF.

This clone was recorded only once. V is TRBV6-1 and J is TRBJ2-1; 10 bases map to TRBD2. This CDR3 contains 16 residues. The ends lost 1 base at V and 6 bases at J; junction bases unmatched: 6. Germline V lookup: CDR1 MNHNS, CDR2 SASEGT. The CDR3 protein is CASSEVLAGGLNEQFF. The CDR3, as DNA: TGTGCCAGCAGTGAAGTATTAGCGGGGGGCCTCAATGAGCAGTTCTTC.

The rearrangement links TRBV21-1 to TRBJ1-2; TRBD1 reflects the table's D call only, with no check against the DNA. TRBV21-1 is deemed a pseudogene. This CDR3 has 16 amino acids. In nucleotides, the CDR3 is TGTGCCAGCAGCAAACTGAGGGGACAGGGGGCGAGGGGCTACACCTTC. Its protein is CASSKLRGQGARGYTF.

The CDR3 coding sequence is TGTGCCAGCAGCTACGGTACGGGCTATGGCTACACCTTC. Protein: CASSYGTGYGYTF. The rearrangement links TRBV5-6 to TRBJ1-2; D remains unclear. The CDR3 length is 13 residues. The V and J ends lost 3 bases and 4 bases respectively, with 10 bases between them. CDR1 SGHDT and CDR2 YYEEEE come from the germline V gene. Combining the CDR3 with reference TRBV5-6 and TRBJ1-2 gives the whole variable domain DAGVTQSPTHLIKTRGQQVTLRCSPKSGHDTVSWYQQALGQGPQFIFQYYEEEERQRGNFPDRFSGHQFPNYSSELNVNALLLGDSALYLCASSYGTGYGYTFGSGTRLTVV.

The CDR3 is CAWSVYRAYEQYF. CDR3 DNA sequence: TGTGCCTGGAGTGTCTACAGAGCCTACGAGCAGTACTTC. V usage is TRBV30 and J usage is TRBJ2-7; D is uncertain. Germline values: CDR1 GTSNPN, CDR2 SVGIG (reference sequence). V lost 0 bases to trimming and J lost 2 bases, with 8 bases between them. CDR3 length: 13 amino acids.

The chain joins TRBV19 to TRBJ1-5; 10 bases fit TRBD1. Germline CDR1 and CDR2: LNHDA and SQIVND (reference sequence). CDR3 length equals 16 residues. With V trimmed by 6 bases and J by 1 base, 6 bases remained unmatched. The CDR3 spells CASSLRQGASNQPQHF. DNA for the CDR3: TGTGCCAGTAGCCTACGACAGGGGGCGAGCAATCAGCCCCAGCATTTT.

The V and J genes are TRBV25-1 and TRBJ2-2; the match to TRBD1 covers 7 bases. There are 16 residues in the CDR3. V was pared by 5 bases and J by 1 base, with 7 bases of the junction left unmatched. The germline gives CDR1 MGHDK, CDR2 SYGVNS. CDR3 protein: CASSPNGDRNTGELFF. CDR3 bases: TGTGCCAGCAGTCCTAACGGGGACAGGAACACCGGGGAGCTGTTTTTT. Full variable domain (missing parts from reference TRBV25-1 and TRBJ2-2): EADIYQTPRYLVIGTGKKITLECSQTMGHDKMYWYQQDPGMELHLIHYSYGVNSTEKGDLSSESTVSRIRTEHFPLTLESARPSHTSQYLCASSPNGDRNTGELFFGEGSRLTVL.